The entry that follows covers one T cell receptor beta chain sequence. What antigen it recognizes has not been identified. No base qualities exist here, and no much larger clone lies one base off it. From its cysteine to its phenylalanine, the CDR3 spans 14 amino acids. Solely the CDR3 DNA is kept, with 42 bases framed from the first base. CDR1 and CDR2 are drawn from the germline V gene: LGHNA, YNFKEQ. Relative to germline, V is 1 base shorter and J is 4 bases shorter, with 11 bases between their ends. This sample was included in a study of long-term antiretroviral therapy in people with HIV (dated by TCRdb to between 2022 and 2023). About the study as a whole: The earliest samples were collected about a decade before the 2015 WHO recommendation for immediate ART, when ART was typically delayed until CD4 counts fell. A retrospective serial study tested whether ART initiation and durable HIV suppression were associated with changes in peripheral blood TRB repertoire composition and diversity. From 30 adults with confirmed HIV infection, the cohort provided 150 to 200 cryopreserved PBMC samples, gathered serially across a mean of about six years (range 1-12). About 35% of the 30 participants with HIV were female. No cross-contamination during QIAcube processing was shown when test extractions of a monoclonal T-cell line were performed alongside over 25 polyclonal samples.

Inclusion was restricted to participants for whom at least one PBMC sample before ART initiation and at least two post-ART samples were available. Treatment was received in the United States of America by all participants with HIV. Before DNA extraction, cryopreserved samples of roughly 0.9-11 million PBMC were thawed and then washed. At the time of the earliest PBMC sample, participants with HIV were aged between 23 and 54 years. Per participant, PBMC samples came from 1-4 timepoints prior to ART initiation and 2-8 timepoints following ART initiation, for a median of 7 samples. Serial HIV viral load, CD4+ T-cell count, ART history and demographic data were obtained for every participant. Using a Qiagen kit on a QIAcube, genomic DNA was extracted from unsorted PBMC, with samples processed in batches of 12. The immunoSEQ hsTCRB v3.0 assay was used at survey level resolution for TRB variable region sequencing. The targeted TRB sequencing depth was about 40,000-55,000 T-cell genomes per sample. TRB libraries were pooled and sequenced on an Illumina MiSeq using a v3 150-cycle kit. In the original analysis: Repertoire analysis was performed in R inside a reproducible Nextflow workflow that covered QC, data transformation and analysis. LymphoSeq2, an R package for exploring AIRR-Seq data, was used to implement the custom analyses. A handful of samples yielding fewer than 5000 total TRB sequences were excluded, leaving over 150 analyzed HIV repertoires. Among the 188 retained HIV repertoires, some 60 were collected before ART initiation and 120 to 130 were collected after ART initiation. Repertoires were downsampled to 5000 TRB nucleotide sequences, and summary statistics were averaged over 100 downsampling iterations. The analysis kept only TRB sequences whose CDR3 regions were at least seven amino acids long. A Shannon entropy-derived clonality score and the Gini coefficient were used to measure diversity. In the repertoire networks, any two of the top 5000 CDR3 amino acid sequences were connected whenever the two sequences differed by an edit distance of one. For TRB CDR3 amino acid sequences, GLIPH2 was used to predict antigen specificity groups and MHC restriction. CDR3 amino acid sequences were matched against VDJdb and McPAS-TCR to flag known CMV, EBV, HIV or tissue antigen associations. Pre-ART, post-ART and control groups were compared with Wilcoxon signed-rank tests and Holm-Bonferroni correction. TCRdb stores this immuneACCESS table with in-frame sequences only. Part of the clones is absent; in the studies checked, under half of the shortfall reflects unresolved V genes, and no reason is known for the rest. V, J and clone size are those of that table, while D and trimming were read from the DNA. This sample has about 15,000 clones in its table, and 91% of those were observed once. The top ten clonotypes cover 8% to 9% of the sample.

The investigation overall reported the following: Starting ART was linked to a significant rise in TRB diversity, yet even after long-term ART the diversity remained significantly lower than in transplant donor controls. Because PBMC availability was limited, only the TCR beta chain was sequenced, with no alpha chain pairing. Unsorted PBMC were profiled instead of sorted CD4+ and CD8+ T cells because pre-ART samples had limited cell numbers. Narrower CDR3 length ranges were observed in HIV repertoires than in controls, and an antigen-experienced repertoire with only a slight naive shift after ART was suggested by the network structure. The samples were dated from the mid-2000s to the late 2010s, and the ART regimens that were used may be less effective than current ART regimens. At every time point, the repertoire was dominated by expanded TRB clones first identified before ART initiation, although this dominance fluctuated and, in many PLHIV, declined after ART. Inferences about post-ART repertoire changes are limited because no data were available on ART adherence, viral resistance or therapy changes.

The sequence joins TRBV4-2 to TRBJ2-7; possibly the D gene is TRBD1, per 5 matching bases. The origin of this receptor is a man between 60 and 70 years old with HIV. The specimen was unsorted PBMCs, collected 0.3 years after starting antiretroviral therapy. The DNA is as follows: TGTGCCAGCAGCCAAGTTAGACAGCAATACGAGCAGTACTTC. It codes for CASSQVRQQYEQYF.